These 5 T cell receptor beta chains were sequenced from one sample in a study of response to subunit inactivated influenza vaccine. TCRdb independently ran MiXCR on the RT-PCR reads; one entry per CDR3 protein. The data hold more than 600,000 distinct CDR3 sequences, with about 18% observed a single time. The input for sequencing was PBMCs from blood, taken less than 6 days after vaccination. The receptors stem from a man aged 50 or older who received an inactivated influenza vaccine.

The rearrangement joins TRBV11-1 to TRBJ2-2; 10 bases agree with TRBD1. The junction had 19 bases not matched to a gene; V was cut back by 5 bases and J by 4 bases. This CDR3 spans 20 amino acids. Germline V gene sequence: CDR1 SGHAT, CDR2 FQDESV (reference sequence). The CDR3 bases are TGTGCCAGCAGCAAACCCCCGGGGACAGCCGGGACAGGGGCCACCGGGGAGCTGTTTTTT. This gives the protein CASSKPPGTAGTGATGELFF.

The chain recombines TRBV11-3 with TRBJ2-1, with 9 bases that match TRBD2. There are 15 residues in the CDR3. Trimming took 3 bases from V and 6 from J; bases not matched to a gene: 6. Germline values: CDR1 SGHNT, CDR2 YENEEA. CDR3: CASSFSREGSNEQFF. The CDR3 nucleotides are TGTGCCAGCAGCTTTTCGCGGGAGGGATCCAATGAGCAGTTCTTC.

The chain is built from TRBV29-1 and TRBJ2-3; TRBD2 agrees at 7 bases. With V trimmed by 6 bases and J by 3 bases, 6 bases remained unmatched. Looked up from germline, CDR1 is SQVTM and CDR2 is ANQGSEA. There are 13 residues in the CDR3. The CDR3, as DNA: TGCAGCGTAGGGAGGGATAGGACAGATACGCAGTATTTT. Translation gives CSVGRDRTDTQYF.

This sequence joins TRBV7-2 and TRBJ2-7; D is ambiguous. Germline V CDR1 and CDR2: SGHTA, FQGNSA. This CDR3 has 13 residues. V lost 0 bases, J lost 6 bases, and 9 bases lay in between. CDR3 in DNA: TGTGCCAGCAGCTTAGCGGACCTGGGCGAGCAGTACTTC. Residues: CASSLADLGEQYF.

Only a few counts were recorded for this clonotype. The CDR3 bases are TGTGCCAGCAGCCCTGACAGGGGTGGTAACTATGGCTACACCTTC. Encoded protein: CASSPDRGGNYGYTF. The chain has TRBV7-2 and TRBJ1-2; 8 nucleotides agree with TRBD1. CDR1 SGHTA and CDR2 FQGNSA come from the germline V gene. V shed 5 bases, J shed 1 base, and the junction held 6 bases outside the gene matches. CDR3 length: 15 amino acids.